This TCR beta chain was recovered during a study of T cell repertoires in cytomegalovirus infection. Study-level background: Public TCR beta signatures were indicative of both CMV infection and a matching HLA type. Overall study results and limits: Carriers of CMV and the relevant HLA type were discriminated by public TCR beta frequency.

CDR1 is SNHLY and CDR2 is FYNNEI in the germline V gene. Trimming pared 7 bases from V and 1 base from J, leaving 11 bases between. The CDR3 is 14 amino acids. A note on this clonotype: Its specificity is unknown.

TCRdb recomputed calls from the reads with MiXCR, one row per CDR3 protein. Of around 740,000 distinct CDR3 sequences in the sample, 35% to 40% were seen once. The chain recombines TRBV2 with TRBJ1-5, with D perhaps TRBD1 (5 bases). The clonotype comes from a human donor in good health (CMV status not recorded). Some clones in this sample may be carry-over from other donors' samples. The sequencing sample was made of PBMCs. CDR3 sequence (DNA): TGTGCCAGCAAAGAGTGGGGGAGCAATCAGCCCCAGCATTTT. Protein: CASKEWGSNQPQHF.